The clone carrying this TCR beta chain was picked up many times. Antigen unknown. Input was around 1 million sorted T cells, either CD4+ or CD8+. V lost 1 base to trimming and J lost 7 bases; unmatched junction nucleotides: 13. The CDR3 totals 16 residues. Germline values: CDR1 MGHRA, CDR2 YSYEKL. A 10-nucleotide random UMI tagged transcripts in template-switch 5'RACE cDNA synthesis. TCRdb independently ran MiXCR on the 5' RACE reads; one entry per CDR3 protein. The sample shows about 31,000 distinct CDR3 sequences, around 4% of them seen only once. This entry comes from a study of neurological immune-mediated disorders. Findings of the study overall: Expansion of TCR clones was greatest in HTLV-1-associated myelopathy and smallest in multiple sclerosis, where it fell below that of healthy controls. Among expanded clones, no CDR3 amino acid sequences were shared across subjects, a pattern suggesting private repertoires in all groups.

Sequencing was carried out using CD4+ T cells from blood. This receptor was obtained from a woman aged 40-49 years in good health. J is TRBJ2-7 and V is TRBV4-1, with 7 bases lining up with TRBD2. In DNA, the CDR3 is TGCGCCAGCAGCCAAGCTTTTAGCGGGTACGGTAAGGAGCAGTACTTC. This sequence encodes CASSQAFSGYGKEQYF.